This entry lists 25 T cell receptor beta chains sequenced from one sample in a study of Ad26.COV2.S vaccination and SARS-CoV-2 variants. Sequencing used immunoSEQ multiplex PCR; TCRdb keeps in-frame clones, though not all of them. Among 300,000 to 350,000 clones listed, roughly 90% were seen once. Treatment here: roughly 18 received Ad26.COV2.S at low or high dose, single or two shots; roughly five received placebo; per-sample allocation not given. The samples were gathered on day 63 after the first injection of vaccine or placebo. The sample here was peripheral blood, taken in a trial of Ad26.COV2.S vaccine versus placebo. These receptor sequences come from a person between 18 and 60 years old who received the Ad26.COV2.S COVID-19 vaccine or a placebo.

The chain recombines TRBV6-6 with TRBJ1-4, with TRBD1 matching over 8 bases. The CDR3 is 15 amino acids. V lost 2 bases, J lost 8 bases, and 7 bases stayed unmatched. Germline-derived CDR1 and CDR2 are MNHNY and SVGAGI (reference sequence). The CDR3 DNA sequence: TGTGCCAGCAGTTACGGGAGAACAGGGGGAGAAAAACTGTTTTTT. This sequence encodes CASSYGRTGGEKLFF.

The gene calls are TRBV5-1 and TRBJ2-7, with TRBD1 matching 7 bases. The germline V gene encodes CDR1 SGHRS and CDR2 YFSETQ. The CDR3 runs 16 residues. With 3 bases clipped from V and 1 base from J, the junction kept 10 bases outside the gene matches. The CDR3: CASSSLGDSTSYEQYF. CDR3 sequence (DNA): TGCGCCAGCAGCTCCCTCGGGGACAGTACGTCCTACGAGCAGTACTTC.

The gene calls are TRBV6-5 and TRBJ2-1, with TRBD2 matching 7 bases. J was trimmed by 3 bases and V by 2 bases; bases with no gene match: 7. This CDR3 comprises 16 residues. CDR1 is MNHEY, CDR2 SVGAGI, per germline. CDR3 sequence reads: CASSYALAASYNEQFF. The CDR3 bases are TGTGCCAGCAGTTACGCCCTAGCGGCTAGCTACAATGAGCAGTTCTTC.

This sequence joins TRBV7-9 and TRBJ2-1; TRBD2 matches 7 bases. The germline V gene encodes CDR1 SEHNR and CDR2 FQNEAQ (reference sequence). Losses at the gene ends were 5 bases for V and 4 bases for J; bases not matched to a gene: 14. This CDR3 is 17 amino acids long. The CDR3 nucleotides are TGTGCCAGCAGCCCCCCGGCGGGGGAGGGCCCTTACAATGAGCAGTTCTTC. Residues: CASSPPAGEGPYNEQFF.

The V gene is TRBV29-1, the J gene TRBJ1-2; 8 positions match TRBD1. Losses at the gene ends were 6 bases for V and 0 bases for J; bases not matched to a gene: 3. CDR3 size: 13 residues. Germline assignment: CDR1 SQVTM and CDR2 ANQGSEA. CDR3 amino acids: CSVGTGTNYGYTF. As DNA, the CDR3 is TGCAGCGTCGGGACAGGCACTAACTATGGCTACACCTTC.

The genes are TRBV27 and TRBJ1-4, with 8 nucleotides matching TRBD1. The CDR3 loop spans 16 amino acids. The V segment lost 6 bases and the J segment 2 bases; nucleotides outside the gene matches: 8. CDR1 is MNHEY and CDR2 is SMNVEV in the germline V gene (reference sequence). For the CDR3, the DNA is TGTGCCAGCAGAGAGATCCGACAGGGGACTAATGAAAAACTGTTTTTT. This translates into CASREIRQGTNEKLFF.

The V call is TRBV9, the J call TRBJ2-1, with TRBD2 matching 9 bases. This CDR3 region has 18 residues. Trimming took 4 bases from V and 0 from J; bases not matched to a gene: 11. Germline V lookup: CDR1 SGDLS, CDR2 YYNGEE. The DNA for the CDR3 is TGTGCCAGCAGCACAGGGGTAGCGGGAGTGCCCTCCTACAATGAGCAGTTCTTC. This translates into CASSTGVAGVPSYNEQFF.

This clone was observed a few times. This sequence joins TRBV7-9 and TRBJ1-2; D is ambiguous. V lost 0 bases and J 4 bases, leaving 9 bases between the germline ends. This CDR3 has 14 amino acids. CDR1 and CDR2 from the germline V gene are SEHNR and FQNEAQ (reference sequence). The CDR3 protein is CASSLADPSYGYTF. CDR3 DNA: TGTGCCAGCAGCTTAGCGGATCCGAGCTATGGCTACACCTTC.

This clone was recorded once. Different DNA sequences within this sample yield the same CDR3. The chain uses TRBV5-1 and TRBJ1-1; D unresolved. Trimming left V 2 bases short and J 2 bases short, with 10 bases between. Germline CDR1 reads SGHRS; CDR2 reads YFSETQ. This CDR3 is built from 14 residues. The CDR3 region has the DNA TGCGCCAGCAGCTTATCAACAGTTAACACTGAAGCTTTCTTT. Protein: CASSLSTVNTEAFF.

The chain employs TRBV5-1 and TRBJ2-3; 8 bases fit TRBD2. J was trimmed by 6 bases and V by 1 base; bases with no gene match: 7. CDR1 and CDR2 (germline): SGHRS, YFSETQ. This CDR3 region has 15 residues. CDR3 in amino acids: CASSLPSGGADTQYF. The CDR3 nucleotides read TGCGCCAGCAGCTTGCCATCGGGGGGGGCGGATACGCAGTATTTT.

V and J are TRBV7-8 and TRBJ1-1, with 7 bases identical to TRBD1. Germline CDR1 reads SGHVS; CDR2 reads FQNEAQ. This CDR3 is 13 amino acids long. The V and J ends lost 4 bases and 4 bases, in that order; junction bases with no gene match: 3. CDR3 in amino acids: CASSWAGGTEAFF. In nucleotides, the CDR3 is TGTGCCAGCAGCTGGGCAGGGGGCACTGAAGCTTTCTTT.

The V call is TRBV19, the J call TRBJ2-3, with 11 bases lining up with TRBD2. The CDR3 length is 18 residues. With 6 bases clipped from V and 2 bases from J, the junction kept 13 bases outside the gene matches. CDR1 and CDR2 from the germline V gene are LNHDA and SQIVND (reference sequence). The DNA of the CDR3 is TGTGCCAGTAGCTATACTAGCGGGGGCCTATTGAACACAGATACGCAGTATTTT. This encodes CASSYTSGGLLNTDTQYF.

Points on this clone: The same CDR3 also results from other DNA sequences found in this sample. This chain uses TRBV4-2 with TRBJ1-1; TRBD1 is a possible D gene (6 bases). CDR1 is LGHNA and CDR2 is YNFKEQ in the germline V gene. Trimming shortened V by 0 bases and J by 5 bases, and 10 bases separated the two germline ends. The CDR3 contains 14 residues. The CDR3 DNA reads as TGTGCCAGCAGCCAAGAACAGGGTGGGACTGAAGCTTTCTTT. Protein product: CASSQEQGGTEAFF.

The CDR3: CASKIDPVAESAFF. Written as DNA, the CDR3 is TGTGCCAGCAAAATCGATCCCGTGGCTGAATCTGCTTTCTTT. V gene TRBV6-5 combines with J gene TRBJ1-1; the D is unclear. Trimming removed 7 bases at V and 11 bases at J, with 23 bases between. CDR1 MNHEY and CDR2 SVGAGI come from the germline V gene. The CDR3 contains 14 residues.

This clone showed up just a few times. The V and J genes are TRBV19 and TRBJ1-1, with D tentatively TRBD1 (6 bases). The CDR3 contains 14 residues. CDR1 LNHDA and CDR2 SQIVND come from the germline V gene (reference sequence). The V and J ends lost 3 bases and 7 bases respectively, with 15 bases between them. The CDR3 loop reads CASSITGGEYEAFF. CDR3 DNA: TGTGCCAGTAGTATTACGGGGGGCGAATATGAAGCTTTCTTT.

The chain combines TRBV6-4 with TRBJ1-5, with a tentative D call TRBD1 (5 bases). The CDR3 covers 14 residues. Germline V gene lookup returns CDR1 MRHNA and CDR2 SNTAGT. The germline V and J ends were trimmed by 1 base and 6 bases, with 10 bases remaining between them. CDR3 loop: CASSDYRGSQPQHF. For the CDR3, the DNA is TGTGCCAGCAGTGACTACCGGGGGAGTCAGCCCCAGCATTTT.

The chain employs TRBV27 and TRBJ2-3; no clear D. CDR3 size: 15 residues. The germline V gene encodes CDR1 MNHEY and CDR2 SMNVEV (reference sequence). Trimming left V 4 bases short and J 6 bases short, with 17 bases between. CDR3 DNA: TGTGCCAGCAGTTCTAGGACCCAAATCGGGGATACGCAGTATTTT. It is translated as CASSSRTQIGDTQYF.

The chain recombines TRBV18 with TRBJ2-7, with D tentatively TRBD1 (6 bases). V lost 3 bases and J 0 bases, leaving 21 bases between the germline ends. CDR3 length: 18 amino acids. Germline loops: CDR1 KGHSH, CDR2 LQKENI. The CDR3 DNA sequence: TGTGCCAGCTCACCGTCTCGGTCCGGGACAAAGAGCTCCTACGAGCAGTACGTC. It yields the protein CASSPSRSGTKSSYEQYV.

V gene TRBV6-2 or TRBV6-3 combines with J gene TRBJ1-2, with a tentative D call TRBD1 (6 bases). Germline V gene data show CDR1 as MNHEY and CDR2 as SVGEGT. The CDR3 consists of 13 residues. V was pared by 4 bases and J by 7 bases, with 13 bases between. In nucleotides, the CDR3 is TGTGCCAGCAGTTCGGGGGCTTACATTGGCTACACCTTC. It specifies CASSSGAYIGYTF.

The rearrangement links TRBV30 to TRBJ2-1; 7 positions match TRBD2. Germline V gives CDR1 GTSNPN, CDR2 SVGIG (reference sequence). The CDR3 consists of 14 residues. J lost 6 bases, V lost 8 bases, and 13 bases had no gene match. The chain's CDR3 is CAKEREGGSNEQFF. The CDR3 nucleotides are TGTGCCAAAGAGAGGGAGGGAGGGAGCAATGAGCAGTTCTTC.

The genes are TRBV29-1 and TRBJ2-5, with a tentative D call TRBD1 (7 bases). V was cut by 7 bases and J by 5 bases, with 23 bases left in between. CDR3 size: 15 residues. The germline CDR1 and CDR2 sequences are SQVTM and ANQGSEA. The CDR3, as DNA: TGCAGCGCCTTCCCGGGGCAGGGGGGTTTGGAGACCCAGTACTTC. The encoded protein is CSAFPGQGGLETQYF.

V is TRBV5-4 and J is TRBJ1-5; 9 bases fit TRBD1. Per the germline V gene, CDR1 is SGHNT and CDR2 is YYREEE (reference sequence). The junction had 6 bases not matched to a gene; V was cut back by 4 bases and J by 1 base. The CDR3 length is 16 residues. As DNA, the CDR3 is TGTGCCAGCAGCGCGGACAGGGGAGGGAGCAATCAGCCCCAGCATTTT. It encodes CASSADRGGSNQPQHF.

The J gene is TRBJ1-2, the V gene TRBV2, with 7 bases fitting TRBD1. The CDR3 is 17 residues long. Trimming cost V 6 bases and J 6 bases; bases outside gene matches: 19. Germline V gene lookup returns CDR1 SNHLY and CDR2 FYNNEI. The CDR3 region is CASRWIAGGSSGDGYTF. In DNA form, the CDR3 reads TGTGCCAGCAGATGGATTGCAGGGGGATCGTCCGGGGATGGCTACACCTTC. Based on the CDR3 plus reference TRBV2 and TRBJ1-2, the full variable domain is EPEVTQTPSHQVTQMGQEVILRCVPISNHLYFYWYRQILGQKVEFLVSFYNNEISEKSEIFDDQFSVERPDGSNFTLKIRSTKLEDSAMYFCASRWIAGGSSGDGYTFGSGTRLTVV.

This clone was observed a handful of times. The chain combines TRBV4-1 with TRBJ1-2; D remains ambiguous. Germline CDR1 and CDR2: MGHRA and YSYEKL. This CDR3 is built from 16 residues. Deletions cut 1 base from V and 4 bases from J, with 16 bases between. In nucleotides, the CDR3 is TGCGCCAGCAGCCAAGGTGGCGGTTCCGGCCCCTATGGCTACACCTTC. Translation gives CASSQGGGSGPYGYTF.

The rearrangement links TRBV7-2 to TRBJ2-1; 13 bases are a match to TRBD2. CDR1 is SGHTA, CDR2 FQGNSA, per germline. CDR3 length equals 16 residues. J was trimmed by 7 bases and V by 3 bases; bases with no gene match: 6. The CDR3 DNA follows: TGTGCCAGCAGCTTGATACTAGCGGGGGGGCGTAATGAGCAGTTCTTC. Translation: CASSLILAGGRNEQFF.